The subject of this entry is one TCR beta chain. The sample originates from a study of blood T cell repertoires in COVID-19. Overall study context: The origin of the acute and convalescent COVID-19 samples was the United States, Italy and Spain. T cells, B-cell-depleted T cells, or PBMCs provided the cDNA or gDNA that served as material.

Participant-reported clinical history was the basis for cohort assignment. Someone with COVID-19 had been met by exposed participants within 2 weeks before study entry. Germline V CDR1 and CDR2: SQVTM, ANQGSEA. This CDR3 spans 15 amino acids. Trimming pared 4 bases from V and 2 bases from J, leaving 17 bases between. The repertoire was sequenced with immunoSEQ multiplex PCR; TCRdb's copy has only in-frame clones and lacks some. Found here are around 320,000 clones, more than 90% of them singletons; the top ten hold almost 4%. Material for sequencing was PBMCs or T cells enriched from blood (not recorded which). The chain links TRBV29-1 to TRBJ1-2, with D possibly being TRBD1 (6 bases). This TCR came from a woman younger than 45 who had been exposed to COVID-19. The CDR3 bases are TGCAGCGTTGGGACAGTAAGTTTTCAAAACTATGGCTACACCTTC. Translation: CSVGTVSFQNYGYTF.